This is a list of T cell receptor beta chains from one sample in a study of T-cell reconstitution after alpha-beta-depleted transplantation in children. TCRdb called the PCR reads again in MiXCR, with one record for every CDR3 protein. The top ten hold 13% of the sample, which has approximately 170,000 distinct CDR3 sequences, 11% seen once. This specimen consisted of PBMCs, obtained before TCRalphabeta/CD19-depleted stem cell transplant. The source of these receptors is a boy between 2 and 10 years old with acute myeloid leukemia, due to receive a stem cell transplant. CDR3s include the opening cysteine and the closing phenylalanine or tryptophan. A D gene is named only where the DNA matches it firmly. A clone size is listed for some rows: how often the clone was seen (once, few, many), or a class if it is expanded.

D gene,CDR3 length,clone size,J gene,V gene,CDR3 DNA,CDR3 protein
.,14,many,TRBJ1-1,TRBV20-1,TGCAGTGCTTGGGGGTACGCTTCGGCGGGTGAAGCTTTCTTT,CSAWGYASAGEAFF
.,13,many,TRBJ2-7,TRBV3-1,TGTGCCAGCAGCCGTGGCCCGAATGACGAGCAGTACTTC,CASSRGPNDEQYF
.,12,many,TRBJ2-3,TRBV7-9,TGTGCCAGCAGCTCCTATGCAGATACGCAGTATTTT,CASSSYADTQYF
TRBD2,15,many,TRBJ2-5,TRBV7-2,TGTGCCAGCAGCACTCTGAGCGGGGGTCAAGAGACCCAGTACTTC,CASSTLSGGQETQYF
.,13,many,TRBJ2-7,TRBV5-1,TGCGCCAGCAGCCCGTCGAACCTGGACGAGCAGTACTTC,CASSPSNLDEQYF
.,13,many,TRBJ1-1,TRBV29-1,TGCAGCGTTGAGAGGAGTCAGAACACTGAAGCTTTCTTT,CSVERSQNTEAFF
TRBD2,15,many,TRBJ2-3,TRBV14,TGTGCCAGCAGTCTAACTAGCGGGAGGTCAGATACGCAGTATTTT,CASSLTSGRSDTQYF
.,15,many,TRBJ2-2,TRBV5-1,TGCGCCAGCAGCTTGTCCCCGTCGGGCACCGGGGAGCTGTTTTTT,CASSLSPSGTGELFF
.,16,.,TRBJ2-4,TRBV30,TGTGCCTGGAGCGTAACCGAGGGACTAGCCAAAAACATTCAGTACTTC,CAWSVTEGLAKNIQYF
TRBD1,14,many,TRBJ1-6,TRBV20-1,TGCAGTGCTGGCCTGACAGGGGCCTATTCACCCCTCCACTTT,CSAGLTGAYSPLHF
.,8,many,TRBJ2-3,TRBV27,TGTGAGCTAAATACGCAGTATTTT,CELNTQYF
.,15,many,TRBJ2-3,TRBV6-6,TGTGCCAGCAGGAACTCGTTAGCTAGCACAGATACGCAGTATTTT,CASRNSLASTDTQYF
.,16,many,TRBJ2-2,TRBV28,TGTGCCAGCCAAACCTTATCCGGGAGTCCCACCGGGGAGCTGTTTTTT,CASQTLSGSPTGELFF
.,16,many,TRBJ1-6,TRBV5-1,TGCGCCAGCAGCTTGGGGCTCAGGGAGGAAAATTCACCCCTCCACTTT,CASSLGLREENSPLHF
.,15,many,TRBJ2-2,TRBV12-3/TRBV12-4,TGTGCCAGCAGTTTCATGGGCAGCAACACCGGGGAGCTGTTTTTT,CASSFMGSNTGELFF
.,14,many,TRBJ1-5,TRBV7-8,TGTGCCAGCAGCTTACAAGGGTTGAATCAGCCCCAGCATTTT,CASSLQGLNQPQHF
.,15,many,TRBJ2-7,TRBV20-1,TGCAGTGCTAGACGTCGGGGCCAAAGCTCCTACGAGCAGTACTTC,CSARRRGQSSYEQYF
.,13,many,TRBJ1-2,TRBV7-2,TGTGCCAGCAGCGGTATAGCTAACTATGGCTACACCTTC,CASSGIANYGYTF
TRBD2,15,many,TRBJ2-4,TRBV5-1,TGCGCCAGCAGCTTGGGACTAGCGGGGTTTGACATTCAGTACTTC,CASSLGLAGFDIQYF
.,14,.,TRBJ1-2,TRBV11-2,TGTGCCAGCAGCTTAAATGCAGGCAACTATGGCTACACCTTC,CASSLNAGNYGYTF
TRBD1,14,many,TRBJ2-4,TRBV29-1,TGCAGCGCGAGGCAAGGGACAGGGGAAAACATTCAGTACTTC,CSARQGTGENIQYF
.,12,.,TRBJ2-2,TRBV30,TGTGCCTGGACCAAGGGGGGCCGGCGCGAAATTTTT,CAWTKGGRREIF
.,12,many,TRBJ2-7,TRBV20-1,TGCAGTGCTGTAGCGATTGCCTACGAGCAGTACTTC,CSAVAIAYEQYF
.,17,many,TRBJ2-3,TRBV7-2,TGTGCCAGCAGCTTTTTTTTTAACAGGGGAGGTTCCGATACGCAGTATTTT,CASSFFFNRGGSDTQYF
.,12,many,TRBJ2-2,TRBV29-1,TGCAGCGTGGTCAGTTCCACCGGGGAGCTGTTTTTT,CSVVSSTGELFF
TRBD2,16,many,TRBJ2-1,TRBV7-8,TGTGCCAGCAGCTTACTTAGACTAGCACCCCGGGATGAGCAGTTCTTC,CASSLLRLAPRDEQFF
TRBD1,17,many,TRBJ2-1,TRBV5-1,TGCGCCAGCACCCAATGGGGGGCGGGACAGGTCTCCAATGAGCAGTTCTTC,CASTQWGAGQVSNEQFF
TRBD2,14,many,TRBJ2-3,TRBV5-1,TGCGCCAGCAGCGCCGTAGCGGGAGGTGATACGCAGTATTTT,CASSAVAGGDTQYF
.,18,once,TRBJ2-5,TRBV3-1,TGTGCCAGCAGCCAAGATGGGAGTAGCCCAATAACAGGAGAGACCCAGTACTTC,CASSQDGSSPITGETQYF
TRBD2,16,many,TRBJ2-1,TRBV15,TGTGCCACCAGCGGCCCTGCGCGGGAGGTACGCAATGAGCAGTTCTTC,CATSGPAREVRNEQFF
.,13,many,TRBJ2-3,TRBV20-1,TGCAGTGCTAGAGGAGGGGGCACAGATACGCAGTATTTT,CSARGGGTDTQYF
TRBD2,14,many,TRBJ2-2,TRBV12-3/TRBV12-4,TGTGCCAGCAGTCCCTTGGGGGAGGGAGGGGAGCTGTTTTTT,CASSPLGEGGELFF
.,15,many,TRBJ2-3,TRBV12-3/TRBV12-4,TGTGCCAGCACCTTAAAGGGCTCCAGCACAGATACGCAGTATTTT,CASTLKGSSTDTQYF
TRBD2,17,many,TRBJ2-1,TRBV12-3/TRBV12-4,TGTGCCAGCAGTTCTCTAGCGGGGGCTCAGTGGGGGCATGAGCAGTTCTTC,CASSSLAGAQWGHEQFF
TRBD1,15,many,TRBJ2-1,TRBV3-1,TGTGCCAGCAGCCACGGGACAGGGGCCTACAATGAGCAGTTCTTC,CASSHGTGAYNEQFF
TRBD2,17,few,TRBJ2-3,TRBV12-3/TRBV12-4,TGTGCCAGCAGTCGTCCCGGGACTAGCGGGTACTGGGATACGCAGTATTTT,CASSRPGTSGYWDTQYF
TRBD1,16,.,TRBJ1-4,TRBV11-2,TGTGCCAGCAGCTTACCCACCGGGACAGGGAATGAAAAACTGTTTTTT,CASSLPTGTGNEKLFF
.,10,many,TRBJ1-1,TRBV20-1,TGCAGTGTCGAGTCCACTGAAGCTTTCTTT,CSVESTEAFF
.,14,few,TRBJ2-1,TRBV30,TGTGCCTGGAGTGTAGGAGGGGGCGGCAATGAGCAGTTCTTC,CAWSVGGGGNEQFF
.,15,many,TRBJ1-5,TRBV6-1,TGTGCCAGCAGTGAATTAGCAGGGGAGGATCAGCCCCAGCATTTT,CASSELAGEDQPQHF
.,14,many,TRBJ1-1,TRBV5-1,TGCGCCAGCAGCCCGGCTTTACTGAACACTGAAGCTTTCTTT,CASSPALLNTEAFF
.,12,many,TRBJ1-1,TRBV6-5,TGTGCCAGCAGTTTCGACACCGTTGAAGCTTTCTTT,CASSFDTVEAFF
TRBD2,18,.,TRBJ2-1,TRBV12-3/TRBV12-4,TGTGCCCGCAGTCCTGCCCCTGGGACTAGGGTGAAAAGTAGCGAGCAGTTCTTC,CARSPAPGTRVKSSEQFF
.,13,many,TRBJ1-3,TRBV2,TGTGCCAGCAGTCTAAAAAGAGGAAACACCATATATTTT,CASSLKRGNTIYF
.,15,.,TRBJ1-4,TRBV20-1,TGCAGTGCTAGACGGACGCGGGCAACTAATGAAAAACTGTTTTTT,CSARRTRATNEKLFF
.,13,many,TRBJ1-1,TRBV3-1,TGTGCCAGCAGCCACCACGGGAACACTGAAGCTTTCTTT,CASSHHGNTEAFF
.,13,many,TRBJ1-1,TRBV9,TGTGCCAGCAGCGCCCAAGGGGACACTGAAGCTTTCTTT,CASSAQGDTEAFF
.,12,many,TRBJ2-3,TRBV7-9,TGTGCCAGCAGCTCCATGGAAGATACGCAGTATTTT,CASSSMEDTQYF
.,16,.,TRBJ2-7,TRBV7-2,TGTGCCAGCAGCTTAGGGCTACAGCGGGCTGACTACGAGCAGTACTTC,CASSLGLQRADYEQYF
.,11,few,TRBJ1-1,TRBV7-9,TGTGCCAGCAGCCTCAACGGGGGAGCTTTCTTT,CASSLNGGAFF
TRBD2,15,.,TRBJ2-1,TRBV7-9,TGTGCCAGCAGCTTATATGGCGGGGGGTACAATGAGCAGTTCTTC,CASSLYGGGYNEQFF
.,14,many,TRBJ2-3,TRBV5-1,TGCGCCAGCAGCTTGGCTGTAAGCACAGATACGCAGTATTTT,CASSLAVSTDTQYF
.,14,many,TRBJ2-3,TRBV12-3/TRBV12-4,TGTGCCAGCACCTTGTATCAGGGGAGGGATACGCAGTATTTT,CASTLYQGRDTQYF